The 31 T cell receptor beta chains below were found in one sample sequenced in a study of sequential checkpoint blockade in melanoma. TCRdb's table, derived via immunoSEQ multiplex PCR, lists solely in-frame clones and lacks some. The profile shows around 9,500 clones, roughly 23% of them singletons. The sample's treatment: randomized to nivolumab then ipilimumab (arm A) or the reverse (arm B). The source material was tumor tissue (inferred from file names), sampled from a patient given nivolumab and ipilimumab in sequence. Source of these receptors: a human donor with melanoma.

The J gene is TRBJ2-5, the V gene TRBV15; TRBD1 or TRBD2 may be the D gene (5 bases each). V shed 4 bases and J shed 1 base, with 13 bases lying between them. The CDR3 consists of 15 residues. The germline gives CDR1 LNHNV, CDR2 YYDKDF (reference sequence). CDR3 sequence reads: CATSKEGHTQETQYF. CDR3 sequence (DNA): TGTGCCACCAGCAAAGAGGGGCATACCCAAGAGACCCAGTACTTC.

This sequence joins TRBV11-3 and TRBJ2-7; 7 bases fit TRBD1. CDR1 and CDR2 from the germline V gene are SGHNT and YENEEA. V lost 2 bases, J lost 2 bases, and 9 bases stayed unmatched. The CDR3 runs 16 residues. The CDR3: CASSLLSGQQTYEQYF. Here the CDR3 DNA reads TGTGCCAGCAGCTTACTCTCGGGACAGCAGACCTACGAGCAGTACTTC. The variable domain in full, with the rest retrieved from reference TRBV11-3 and TRBJ2-7, is EAGVVQSPRYKIIEKKQPVAFWCNPISGHNTLYWYLQNLGQGPELLIRYENEEAVDDSQLPKDRFSAERLKGVDSTLKIQPAELGDSAVYLCASSLLSGQQTYEQYFGPGTRLTVT.

V gene TRBV6-8 combines with J gene TRBJ2-3, with 8 bases fitting TRBD1. The V gene's germline CDR1 is MNHGY and CDR2 SAAAGT. The CDR3 has 15 amino acids. Trimming removed 5 bases from V and 0 bases from J; junction bases left unmatched: 4. CDR3 protein: CASSRQGASTDTQYF. In nucleotides, the CDR3 is TGTGCCAGCAGTCGTCAGGGGGCCAGCACAGATACGCAGTATTTT.

The chain combines TRBV11-3 with TRBJ2-1, with TRBD2 matching over 13 bases. The CDR3 spans 16 residues. CDR1 and CDR2 from the germline V gene are SGHNT and YENEEA. With V trimmed by 5 bases and J by 4 bases, 5 bases remained unmatched. The CDR3 loop is CASSGRLAGGYNEQFF. In nucleotides, the CDR3 is TGTGCCAGCAGCGGACGACTAGCGGGGGGTTACAATGAGCAGTTCTTC.

The CDR3 loop is CASSSLGDKAFF. In DNA, the CDR3 is TGTGCCAGTAGTTCTTTAGGTGACAAAGCTTTCTTT. This chain uses TRBV19 with TRBJ1-1; D gene ambiguous. Germline V gives CDR1 LNHDA, CDR2 SQIVND (reference sequence). The CDR3 contains 12 residues. Trimming left V 5 bases short and J 9 bases short, with 13 bases between.

This clone has just a few counts. V and J are TRBV9 and TRBJ1-3; TRBD1 matches at 9 bases. Germline CDR1 and CDR2: SGDLS and YYNGEE. V dropped 6 bases and J dropped 4; count of bases not matched to a gene: 8. The length of the CDR3 is 15 residues. The CDR3 here is CASTRGTGSGNTIYF. CDR3 in DNA: TGTGCCAGCACCCGAGGGACAGGGTCCGGAAACACCATATATTTT.

This chain connects TRBV28 to TRBJ1-2; TRBD1 matches 7 bases. CDR3 length: 14 amino acids. Germline assignment: CDR1 MDHEN and CDR2 SYDVKM. Germline trimming cut 5 bases from V and 4 bases from J; bases unmatched to any gene: 7. This CDR3 is CASSPPDRFYGYTF. DNA for the CDR3: TGTGCCAGCAGTCCTCCGGACAGGTTCTATGGCTACACCTTC.

This clone turned up a few times. This rearrangement joins TRBV9 to TRBJ2-7, with 9 nucleotides matching TRBD1. V gave up 6 bases and J gave up 2 bases; unmatched junction bases: 9. Germline V gene data show CDR1 as SGDLS and CDR2 as YYNGEE. This CDR3 contains 15 residues. The CDR3 loop is CASTGQGFATYEQYV. CDR3 bases: TGTGCCAGCACGGGACAGGGATTTGCTACCTACGAGCAGTACGTC.

In this sample, this clone turned up a few times. The gene calls are TRBV11-3 and TRBJ2-6, with 7 bases lining up with TRBD1. The CDR3 spans 16 residues. Germline-derived CDR1 and CDR2 are SGHNT and YENEEA. V lost 5 bases and J lost 0; bases outside the gene matches: 4. The DNA of the CDR3 is TGTGCCAGCAGCCACGACAGGGCCTCTGGGGCCAACGTCCTGACTTTC. This translates into CASSHDRASGANVLTF.

The chain links TRBV23-1 to TRBJ2-2; D is perhaps TRBD1 (5 bases). TRBV23-1 belongs to the ORF category, with a function that is uncertain. V lost 3 bases and J lost 3, with 20 bases in between. The length of the CDR3 is 18 residues. CDR3 region: CASSHPEVGVRHTGELFF. Written as DNA, the CDR3 is TGCGCCAGCAGTCACCCTGAGGTAGGGGTGAGACACACCGGGGAGCTGTTTTTT.

This clone was counted a few times. The rearrangement uses TRBV6-8 and TRBJ1-2; 7 bases line up with TRBD1. The ends lost 4 bases at V and 5 bases at J; junction bases unmatched: 7. CDR1 and CDR2 (germline): MNHGY, SAAAGT. The CDR3 extends over 14 amino acids. DNA of the CDR3: TGTGCCAGCAGTTTGGAGGGGGCGAGGTATGGCTACACCTTC. It codes for CASSLEGARYGYTF.

This clone has just a few counts. The chain recombines TRBV5-1 with TRBJ1-5; 10 bases align to TRBD1. Germline V gene data show CDR1 as SGHRS and CDR2 as YFSETQ. The CDR3 extends over 16 amino acids. V lost 4 bases, J lost 3 bases, and 7 bases stayed unmatched. CDR3 protein: CASSQATGGLNQPQHF. In DNA form, the CDR3 reads TGCGCCAGCAGCCAGGCGACAGGGGGCCTCAATCAGCCCCAGCATTTT.

This clone was detected ten times or more. The DNA of the CDR3 is TGTGCCAGCAGCCCCCGGAACAGGGTGGAGACCCAGTACTTC. Its protein product is CASSPRNRVETQYF. The V call is TRBV9, the J call TRBJ2-5; D might be TRBD1 (6 bases). CDR1 and CDR2 from the germline V gene are SGDLS and YYNGEE. This CDR3 contains 14 residues. With 4 bases removed from V and 5 bases from J, the gap between germline ends came to 15 bases.

This clone was observed a few times. This chain's CDR3 is CASSYDPHQDTQYF. CDR3 DNA: TGTGCCAGCAGTTACGATCCCCACCAAGATACGCAGTATTTT. The V and J genes are TRBV6-8 and TRBJ2-3; no clear D gene. CDR1 and CDR2 from the germline V gene are MNHGY and SAAAGT. CDR3 size: 14 residues. V lost 2 bases, J lost 5 bases, and 11 bases lay in between.

The chain is built from TRBV10-2 and TRBJ2-7, with TRBD2 matching over 8 bases. The CDR3 is 16 amino acids. V shed 3 bases, J shed 1 base, and the junction held 8 bases outside the gene matches. Germline V CDR1 and CDR2: WSHSY, SAAADI. The CDR3 nucleotides read TGCGCCAGCAGTGAAGGGTCCAGCGGGGGATCCTACGAGCAGTACGTC. Protein sequence: CASSEGSSGGSYEQYV.

This clone has more than one count but fewer than ten. Sequence at one end of the junction differs from germline and may be a read error. The rearrangement uses TRBV6-8 and TRBJ1-2; D gene unclear. The CDR3 totals 14 residues. The germline V gene has CDR1 MNHGY and CDR2 SAAAGT. The CDR3, as DNA: TGTGCCAGCAGTGACTCGTTCCGGGAAAGTGGCTACACCTTC. Translation: CASSDSFRESGYTF.

This clone was counted between two and nine times. The chain has TRBV23-1 and TRBJ2-1, with a possible D match to TRBD1 (6 bases). TRBV23-1 is an ORF, and what it does is uncertain. This CDR3 is built from 13 residues. The germline V and J ends were trimmed by 6 bases and 6 bases, with 12 bases remaining between them. The CDR3 protein is CASSLAGVNEQFF. The CDR3 coding sequence is TGCGCCAGCAGCTTGGCAGGGGTCAATGAGCAGTTCTTC.

This clone occurred a few times. The J gene is TRBJ1-6, the V gene TRBV11-3, with D maybe TRBD1 (5 bases). Trimming stripped 0 bases from V and 13 bases from J, with 25 bases between. From germline, CDR1 is SGHNT and CDR2 YENEEA. The CDR3 consists of 18 residues. CDR3 sequence (DNA): TGTGCCAGCAGCTTAGAGTGGGGCAAGGGGAAGAGAATTTCCCCCCTCCACTTT. Translation: CASSLEWGKGKRISPLHF.

This clone was seen only a few times. The chain links TRBV18 to TRBJ1-2; D gene unclear. The germline V gene has CDR1 KGHSH and CDR2 LQKENI. V lost 1 base and J lost 7, with 10 bases in between. CDR3 length equals 13 residues. The DNA for the CDR3 is TGTGCCAGCTCACCACTCACAGACGTTGGCTACACCTTC. Its translation: CASSPLTDVGYTF.

This clone was detected many times. V gene TRBV9 combines with J gene TRBJ2-4, with 7 bases identical to TRBD1. Trimming at V came to 4 bases and at J to 0 bases, leaving 7 bases not matched to a gene. CDR1 and CDR2 from the germline V gene are SGDLS and YYNGEE. CDR3 length: 16 residues. The CDR3 nucleotides are TGTGCCAGCAGCTCTATGACAGGGCGAGCCAAAAACATTCAGTACTTC. This codes for CASSSMTGRAKNIQYF. The variable domain in full, completed from reference TRBV9 and TRBJ2-4, reads DSGVTQTPKHLITATGQRVTLRCSPRSGDLSVYWYQQSLDQGLQFLIQYYNGEERAKGNILERFSAQQFPDLHSELNLSSLELGDSALYFCASSSMTGRAKNIQYFGAGTRLSVL.

By share, this clone ranks as large (0.1 to 1%). The chain is built from TRBV6-8 and TRBJ2-2; D is possibly TRBD2 (5 bases). There are 13 residues in the CDR3. V lost 1 base, J lost 13 bases, and 13 bases lay in between. Germline CDR1 MNHGY, CDR2 SAAAGT. For the CDR3, the DNA is TGTGCCAGCAGTTACTATGGAGGTTGGGCGCTGTTTTTT. Translated, it gives CASSYYGGWALFF.

The rearrangement links TRBV25-1 to TRBJ2-1; D assignment may be TRBD1 or TRBD2 (5 bases each). The CDR3 loop spans 15 amino acids. The germline V and J ends were trimmed by 3 bases and 2 bases, with 11 bases remaining between them. Germline CDR1 reads MGHDK; CDR2 reads SYGVNS. The CDR3 sequence is CASSEMGVTYNEQFF. The CDR3 nucleotides read TGTGCCAGCAGTGAGATGGGGGTCACCTACAATGAGCAGTTCTTC.

By share, this clone ranks as medium-sized. The chain employs TRBV9 and TRBJ2-5; D is uncertain. The germline V gene encodes CDR1 SGDLS and CDR2 YYNGEE. The CDR3 sequence is 14 residues long. Trimming pared 3 bases from V and 4 bases from J, leaving 13 bases between. CDR3 amino acids: CASSEGIGSETQYF. CDR3 nucleotide sequence: TGTGCCAGCAGCGAAGGTATCGGTTCAGAGACCCAGTACTTC.

The V gene is TRBV19, the J gene TRBJ1-4; tentatively, D is TRBD1 (5 bases). Germline V gene data show CDR1 as LNHDA and CDR2 as SQIVND (reference sequence). The CDR3 has 16 amino acids. Trimming shortened V by 4 bases and J by 2 bases, and 14 bases separated the two germline ends. The CDR3 DNA sequence: TGTGCCAGTAGTAGTCCTCCGGGGCAGACTAATGAAAAACTGTTTTTT. This sequence encodes CASSSPPGQTNEKLFF.

J is TRBJ2-5 and V is TRBV25-1; 8 bases are shared with TRBD1. V dropped 3 bases and J dropped 4; count of bases not matched to a gene: 4. CDR3 size: 14 residues. CDR1 and CDR2 (germline): MGHDK, SYGVNS. The CDR3 protein is CASSDRTGRETQYF. CDR3 bases: TGTGCCAGCAGTGACCGGACAGGGCGAGAGACCCAGTACTTC.

This clone was counted ten times or more. The CDR3 nucleotides read TGCAGCGTTGGTGGGGGCGCAGAAGCTTTCTTT. Protein: CSVGGGAEAFF. This chain joins TRBV29-1 and TRBJ1-1; TRBD1 might be the D (6 bases). Germline CDR1 is SQVTM and CDR2 is ANQGSEA. The CDR3 is made up of 11 amino acids. With 4 bases removed from V and 8 bases from J, the gap between germline ends came to 11 bases.

This clone came up a few times. The genes are TRBV9 and TRBJ1-1; D is unclear. The CDR3 is 12 residues long. Germline values: CDR1 SGDLS, CDR2 YYNGEE. V lost 6 bases and J lost 5, with 11 bases in between. The CDR3 DNA follows: TGTGCCAGCAATAGGGAAGGTACTGAAGCTTTCTTT. Protein: CASNREGTEAFF.

This clone is categorized as medium-sized. The gene calls are TRBV6-8 and TRBJ1-1, with 8 bases that match TRBD1. The junction had 7 bases not matched to a gene; V was cut back by 1 base and J by 0 bases. This CDR3 has 17 amino acids. Germline V gene sequence: CDR1 MNHGY, CDR2 SAAAGT. The CDR3 is CASSYLLDRGLNTEAFF. CDR3 DNA: TGTGCCAGCAGTTACTTACTTGACAGGGGATTGAACACTGAAGCTTTCTTT.

J is TRBJ2-1 and V is TRBV6-8; 7 bases agree with TRBD1. J gave up 5 bases and V 6 bases, and 10 bases lay outside the gene matches. CDR3 size: 15 residues. Germline V gene data show CDR1 as MNHGY and CDR2 as SAAAGT. The CDR3 loop reads CASRTTGTENNEQFF. The CDR3 nucleotides are TGTGCCAGCAGAACTACCGGGACAGAAAACAATGAGCAGTTCTTC.

The rearrangement uses TRBV6-8 and TRBJ1-2, with D hard to call. Germline loops: CDR1 MNHGY, CDR2 SAAAGT. The CDR3 has 15 amino acids. V gave up 11 bases and J gave up 4 bases, with 23 bases separating them. The chain's CDR3 is CASGGGKNYFYGYTF. Here the CDR3 DNA reads TGTGCCTCCGGAGGTGGAAAGAACTACTTCTATGGCTACACCTTC.

Within the sample, this clone is medium-sized. This sequence joins TRBV11-3 and TRBJ1-1; unclear D gene. This CDR3 spans 15 amino acids. With 5 bases removed from V and 0 bases from J, the gap between germline ends came to 13 bases. Germline V gives CDR1 SGHNT, CDR2 YENEEA. CDR3 nucleotides: TGTGCCAGCAGCCCGGACGGCTTCATGAACACTGAAGCTTTCTTT. It yields the protein CASSPDGFMNTEAFF.